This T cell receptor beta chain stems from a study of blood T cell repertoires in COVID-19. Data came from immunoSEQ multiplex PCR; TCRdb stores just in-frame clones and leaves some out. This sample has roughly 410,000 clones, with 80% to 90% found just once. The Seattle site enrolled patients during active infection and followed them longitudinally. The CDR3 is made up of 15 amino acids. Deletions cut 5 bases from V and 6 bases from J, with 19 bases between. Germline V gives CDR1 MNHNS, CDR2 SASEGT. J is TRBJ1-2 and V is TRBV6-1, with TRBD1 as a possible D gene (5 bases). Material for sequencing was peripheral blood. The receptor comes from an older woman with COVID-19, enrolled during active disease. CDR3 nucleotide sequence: TGTGCCAGCAGTTTCCCTCTCGGACCGACAGATGGCTACACCTTC. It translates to CASSFPLGPTDGYTF.